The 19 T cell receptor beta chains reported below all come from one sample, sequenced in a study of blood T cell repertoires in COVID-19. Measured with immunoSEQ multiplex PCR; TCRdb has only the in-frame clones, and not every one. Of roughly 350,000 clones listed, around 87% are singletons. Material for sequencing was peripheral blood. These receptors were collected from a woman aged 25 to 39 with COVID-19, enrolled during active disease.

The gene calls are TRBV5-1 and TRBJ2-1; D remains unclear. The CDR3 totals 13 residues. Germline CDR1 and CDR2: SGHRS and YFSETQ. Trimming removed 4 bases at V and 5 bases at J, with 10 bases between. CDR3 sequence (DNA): TGCGCCAGCAGCCGGTCCCGGGACAATGAGCAGTTCTTC. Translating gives CASSRSRDNEQFF.

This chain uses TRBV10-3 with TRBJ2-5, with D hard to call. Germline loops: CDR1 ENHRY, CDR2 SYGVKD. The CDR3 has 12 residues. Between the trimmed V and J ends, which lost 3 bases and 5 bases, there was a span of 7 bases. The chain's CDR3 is CAISEIEETQYF. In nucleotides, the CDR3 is TGTGCCATCAGTGAAATAGAGGAGACCCAGTACTTC.

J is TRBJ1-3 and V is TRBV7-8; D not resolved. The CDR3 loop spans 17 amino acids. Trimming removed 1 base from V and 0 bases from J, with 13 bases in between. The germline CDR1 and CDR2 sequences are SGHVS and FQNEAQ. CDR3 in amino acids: CASSLGPSGNSGNTIYF. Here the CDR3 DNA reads TGTGCCAGCAGCTTAGGTCCTTCGGGGAACTCTGGAAACACCATATATTTT.

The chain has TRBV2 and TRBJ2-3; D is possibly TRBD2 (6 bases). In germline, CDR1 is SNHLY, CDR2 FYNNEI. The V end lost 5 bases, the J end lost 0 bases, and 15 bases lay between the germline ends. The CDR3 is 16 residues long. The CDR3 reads CASSLEGSDSTDTQYF. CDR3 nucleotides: TGTGCCAGCAGTTTGGAGGGGTCGGATAGCACAGATACGCAGTATTTT.

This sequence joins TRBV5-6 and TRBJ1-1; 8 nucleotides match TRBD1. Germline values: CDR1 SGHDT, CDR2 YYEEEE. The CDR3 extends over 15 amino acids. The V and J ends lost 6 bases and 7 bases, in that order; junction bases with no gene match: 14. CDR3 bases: TGTGCCAGCACCTTCTTCGACAGGGGATCTAATGAAGCTTTCTTT. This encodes CASTFFDRGSNEAFF.

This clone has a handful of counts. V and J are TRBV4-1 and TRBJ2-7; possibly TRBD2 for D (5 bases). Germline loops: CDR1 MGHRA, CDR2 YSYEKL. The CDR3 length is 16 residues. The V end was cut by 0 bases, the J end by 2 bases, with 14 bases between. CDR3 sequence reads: CASSQDWIGGTYEQYF. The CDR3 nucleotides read TGCGCCAGCAGCCAAGATTGGATCGGAGGTACCTACGAGCAGTACTTC.

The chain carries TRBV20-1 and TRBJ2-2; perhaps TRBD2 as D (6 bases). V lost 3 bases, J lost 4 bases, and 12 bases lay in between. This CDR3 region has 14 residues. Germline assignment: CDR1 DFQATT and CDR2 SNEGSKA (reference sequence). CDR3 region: CSASNPAGTGELFF. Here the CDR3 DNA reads TGCAGTGCTAGTAACCCAGCGGGCACCGGGGAGCTGTTTTTT.

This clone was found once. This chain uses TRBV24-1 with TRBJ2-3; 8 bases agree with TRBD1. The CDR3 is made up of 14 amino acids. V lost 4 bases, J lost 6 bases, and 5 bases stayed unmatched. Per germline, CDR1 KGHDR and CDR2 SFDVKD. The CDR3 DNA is TGTGCCACCAGTGAGGACAGGGTATTTGATACGCAGTATTTT. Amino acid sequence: CATSEDRVFDTQYF.

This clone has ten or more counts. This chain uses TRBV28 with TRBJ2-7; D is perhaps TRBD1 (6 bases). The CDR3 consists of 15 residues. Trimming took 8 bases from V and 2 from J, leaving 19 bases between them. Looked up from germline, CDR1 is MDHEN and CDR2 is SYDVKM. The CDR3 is CASAQSGQGTYEQYF. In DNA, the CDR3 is TGTGCCAGCGCCCAAAGTGGGCAGGGGACCTACGAGCAGTACTTC.

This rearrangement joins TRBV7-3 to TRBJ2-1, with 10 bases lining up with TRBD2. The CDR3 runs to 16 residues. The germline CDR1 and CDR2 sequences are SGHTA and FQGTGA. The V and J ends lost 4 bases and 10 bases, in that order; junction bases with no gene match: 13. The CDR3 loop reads CASSSLAGGLSGEQFF. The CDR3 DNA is TGTGCCAGCAGCTCTTTAGCGGGAGGTCTGTCGGGGGAGCAGTTCTTC.

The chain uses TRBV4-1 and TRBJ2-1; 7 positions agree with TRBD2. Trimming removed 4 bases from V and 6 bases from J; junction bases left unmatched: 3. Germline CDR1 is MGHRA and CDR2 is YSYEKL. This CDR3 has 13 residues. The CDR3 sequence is CASSRTGGNEQFF. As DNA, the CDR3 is TGCGCCAGCAGCCGGACGGGGGGCAATGAGCAGTTCTTC.

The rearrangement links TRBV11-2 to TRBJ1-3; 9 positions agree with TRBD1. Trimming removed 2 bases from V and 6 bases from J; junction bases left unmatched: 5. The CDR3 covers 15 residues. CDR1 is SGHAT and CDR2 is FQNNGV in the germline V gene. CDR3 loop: CASSLIGTGINTIYF. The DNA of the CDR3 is TGTGCCAGCAGCTTAATCGGGACAGGGATAAACACCATATATTTT.

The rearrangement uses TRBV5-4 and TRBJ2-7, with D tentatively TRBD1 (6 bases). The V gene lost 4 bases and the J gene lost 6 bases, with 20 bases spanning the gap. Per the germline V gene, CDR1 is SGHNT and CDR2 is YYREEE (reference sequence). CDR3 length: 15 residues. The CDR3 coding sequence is TGTGCCAGCAGCCCGGAAGTGGGGGCCCCGAGCGAGCAGTACTTC. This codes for CASSPEVGAPSEQYF.

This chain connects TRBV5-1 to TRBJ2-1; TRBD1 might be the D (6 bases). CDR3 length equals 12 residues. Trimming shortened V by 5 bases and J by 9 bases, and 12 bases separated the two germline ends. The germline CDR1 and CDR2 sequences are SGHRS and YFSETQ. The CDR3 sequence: CASSSQGFEQFF. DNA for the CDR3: TGCGCCAGCAGTTCTCAGGGGTTTGAGCAGTTCTTC.

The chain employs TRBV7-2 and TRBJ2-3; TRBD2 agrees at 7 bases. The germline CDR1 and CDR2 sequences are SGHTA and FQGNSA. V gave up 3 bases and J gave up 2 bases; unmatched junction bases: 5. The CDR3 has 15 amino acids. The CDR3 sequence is CASSFGAGFTDTQYF. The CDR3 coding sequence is TGTGCCAGCAGCTTCGGAGCGGGATTCACAGATACGCAGTATTTT.

The CDR3 here is CASSRAGLSYEQYF. The CDR3 coding sequence is TGTGCCAGCAGCCGAGCGGGGCTCTCCTACGAGCAGTACTTC. The gene calls are TRBV27 and TRBJ2-7; 7 bases line up with TRBD2. The length of the CDR3 is 14 residues. The J segment lost 0 bases and the V segment lost 6 bases, leaving 5 bases of the junction unmatched. Germline lookup yields CDR1 MNHEY and CDR2 SMNVEV (reference sequence).

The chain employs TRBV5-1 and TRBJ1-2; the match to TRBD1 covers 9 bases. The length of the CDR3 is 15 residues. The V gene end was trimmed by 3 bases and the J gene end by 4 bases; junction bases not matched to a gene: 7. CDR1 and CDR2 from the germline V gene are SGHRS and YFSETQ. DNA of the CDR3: TGCGCCAGCAGCTCCACGGGACAGGGCGGCTATGGCTACACCTTC. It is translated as CASSSTGQGGYGYTF. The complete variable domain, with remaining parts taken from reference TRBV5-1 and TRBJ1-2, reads KAGVTQTPRYLIKTRGQQVTLSCSPISGHRSVSWYQQTPGQGLQFLFEYFSETQRNKGNFPGRFSGRQFSNSRSEMNVSTLELGDSALYLCASSSTGQGGYGYTFGSGTRLTVV.

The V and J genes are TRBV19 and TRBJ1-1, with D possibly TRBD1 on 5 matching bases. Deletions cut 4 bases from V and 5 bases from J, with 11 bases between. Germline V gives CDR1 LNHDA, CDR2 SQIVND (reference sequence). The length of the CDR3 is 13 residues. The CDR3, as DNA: TGTGCCAGTAGTAGTTCAGGGCGGACTGAAGCTTTCTTT. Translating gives CASSSSGRTEAFF. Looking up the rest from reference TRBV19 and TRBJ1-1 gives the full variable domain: DGGITQSPKYLFRKEGQNVTLSCEQNLNHDAMYWYRQDPGQGLRLIYYSQIVNDFQKGDIAEGYSVSREKKESFPLTVTSAQKNPTAFYLCASSSSGRTEAFFGQGTRLTVV.

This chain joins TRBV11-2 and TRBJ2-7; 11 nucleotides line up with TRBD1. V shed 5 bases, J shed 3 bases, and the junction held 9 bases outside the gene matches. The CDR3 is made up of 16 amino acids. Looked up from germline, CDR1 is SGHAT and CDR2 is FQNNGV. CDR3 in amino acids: CASSLYRDRGVYEQYF. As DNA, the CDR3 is TGTGCCAGCAGCCTGTACCGGGACAGGGGGGTCTACGAGCAGTACTTC.